The clone carrying this T cell receptor (beta chain) was observed a handful of times. The data are from a study of T cells after yellow fever vaccination. Via MiXCR, TCRdb re-called the 5' RACE reads, giving one row per CDR3 protein. The repertoire holds some 320,000 distinct CDR3 sequences, with 8.5% to 10% as singletons. The CDR3 is 15 residues long. Trimming took 1 base from V and 2 from J, leaving 10 bases between them. Germline CDR1 reads SGHTA; CDR2 reads FQGTGA. The sequences come from CD4+ T cells sorted from PBMCs, collected 5 days after the yellow fever booster vaccination. This TCR was recovered from a man aged 18 to 35 who received the YFV17D yellow fever vaccine. The chain uses TRBV7-3 and TRBJ2-3; possibly TRBD1 for D (6 bases). The CDR3 here is CASSLNGQNTDTQYF. CDR3 nucleotide sequence: TGTGCCAGCAGCTTAAACGGACAGAACACAGATACGCAGTATTTT.